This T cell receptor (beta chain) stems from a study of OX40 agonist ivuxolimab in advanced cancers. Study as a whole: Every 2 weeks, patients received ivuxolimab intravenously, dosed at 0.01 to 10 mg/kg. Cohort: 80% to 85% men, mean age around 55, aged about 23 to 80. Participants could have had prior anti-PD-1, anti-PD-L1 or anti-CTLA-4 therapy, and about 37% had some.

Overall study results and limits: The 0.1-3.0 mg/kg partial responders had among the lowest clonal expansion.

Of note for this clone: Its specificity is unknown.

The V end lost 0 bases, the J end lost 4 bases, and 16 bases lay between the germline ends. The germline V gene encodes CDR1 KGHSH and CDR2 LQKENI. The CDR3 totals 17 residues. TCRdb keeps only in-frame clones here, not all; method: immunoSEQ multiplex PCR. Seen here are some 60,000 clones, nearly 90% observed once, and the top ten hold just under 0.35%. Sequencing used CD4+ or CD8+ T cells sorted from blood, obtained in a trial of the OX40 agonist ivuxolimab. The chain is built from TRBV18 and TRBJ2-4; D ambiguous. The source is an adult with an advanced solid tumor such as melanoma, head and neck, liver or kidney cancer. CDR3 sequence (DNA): TGTGCCAGCTCACCACCGCCAGGAACTCAACAAAAAAACATTCAGTACTTC. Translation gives CASSPPPGTQQKNIQYF.